The 9 T cell receptor beta chains below all came from one sample that was sequenced in a study of control samples from healthy donors and cancer patients. Sequencing was performed with immunoSEQ multiplex PCR; in TCRdb, only in-frame clones are kept and a portion is missing. The table lists 200,000 to 250,000 clones, just under 95% of them singletons, with roughly 1.6% in the top ten. Material: blood. The receptors were sampled from a man in his fifties in good health.

This chain connects TRBV25-1 to TRBJ2-1, with D uncertain. The CDR3 has 13 residues. Germline V gives CDR1 MGHDK, CDR2 SYGVNS. V was shortened by 3 bases and J by 6 bases, with 9 bases between the two germline ends. The CDR3 DNA is TGTGCCAGCAGTGACTATGGGGTCAATGAGCAGTTCTTC. Translation gives CASSDYGVNEQFF.

Of note for this clone: Mismatch with germline at one junction end may stem from a read error. V gene TRBV9 combines with J gene TRBJ2-4; D unresolved. The CDR3 loop spans 13 amino acids. CDR1 and CDR2 from the germline V gene are SGDLS and YYNGEE. This CDR3 reads CASSDTAINIQYF. The CDR3, as DNA: TGTGCCAGCAGCGATACGGCCATAAACATTCAGTACTTC.

V gene TRBV7-2 combines with J gene TRBJ1-6, with D unresolved. The germline V gene has CDR1 SGHTA and CDR2 FQGNSA. The length of the CDR3 is 13 residues. V was clipped by 1 base and J by 8 bases, with 6 bases between them. This CDR3 is CASSLGPDSPLHF. As DNA, the CDR3 is TGTGCCAGCAGCTTAGGCCCCGATTCACCCCTCCACTTT.

This clone has a handful of counts. This chain uses TRBV28 with TRBJ1-1, with D unresolved. The germline V and J ends were trimmed by 2 bases and 0 bases, with 4 bases remaining between them. From germline, CDR1 is MDHEN and CDR2 SYDVKM. This CDR3 is built from 13 residues. The CDR3 sequence: CASSLGVNTEAFF. CDR3 nucleotides: TGTGCCAGCAGTTTAGGGGTGAACACTGAAGCTTTCTTT.

This clone was found once. The chain couples TRBV2 to TRBJ1-1; TRBD1 agrees at 8 bases. Germline values: CDR1 SNHLY, CDR2 FYNNEI. Trimming removed 1 base from V and 12 bases from J; junction bases left unmatched: 10. The CDR3 runs to 14 residues. CDR3 sequence (DNA): TGTGCCAGCAGTGAAGGGTTTAGTGGGACAGGCTCTTTCTTT. This sequence encodes CASSEGFSGTGSFF.

The chain employs TRBV28 and TRBJ1-4, with TRBD1 matching over 8 bases. The CDR3 loop spans 16 amino acids. Germline CDR1 MDHEN, CDR2 SYDVKM. Trimming at V came to 5 bases and at J to 5 bases, leaving 10 bases not matched to a gene. The CDR3 protein is CASSPLGQGWNEKLFF. The CDR3 DNA reads as TGTGCCAGCAGTCCGCTTGGACAGGGTTGGAATGAAAAACTGTTTTTT.

This rearrangement joins TRBV6-1 to TRBJ1-1, with D unresolved. This CDR3 contains 14 residues. V lost 1 base, J lost 4 bases, and 10 bases lay in between. The V gene's germline CDR1 is MNHNS and CDR2 SASEGT. CDR3 protein: CASSEVGQGTEAFF. The CDR3, as DNA: TGTGCCAGCAGTGAAGTAGGGCAAGGCACTGAAGCTTTCTTT.

In this sample, this clone turned up a few times. The V call is TRBV9, the J call TRBJ1-5; 9 nucleotides match TRBD1. There are 15 residues in the CDR3. Germline V lookup: CDR1 SGDLS, CDR2 YYNGEE. J gave up 7 bases and V 2 bases, and 7 bases lay outside the gene matches. The CDR3 DNA reads TGTGCCAGCAGCGTCACAGGGGGCTACGAGCAGCCCCAGCATTTT. It specifies CASSVTGGYEQPQHF.

As regards this clone: The sample has other DNA sequences that encode this CDR3 too. V is TRBV18 and J is TRBJ1-1, with 7 bases that match TRBD1. This CDR3 spans 14 amino acids. The V gene end was trimmed by 4 bases and the J gene end by 1 base; junction bases not matched to a gene: 3. Per the germline V gene, CDR1 is KGHSH and CDR2 is LQKENI. The CDR3 DNA is TGTGCCAGCTCACGGGGACAGACGAACACTGAAGCTTTCTTT. Its translation: CASSRGQTNTEAFF. Supplemented by reference TRBV18 and TRBJ1-1, the full variable domain reads NAGVMQNPRHLVRRRGQEARLRCSPMKGHSHVYWYRQLPEEGLKFMVYLQKENIIDESGMPKERFSAEFPKEGPSILRIQQVVRGDSAAYFCASSRGQTNTEAFFGQGTRLTVV.